This T cell receptor (beta chain) stems from a study of Ad26.COV2.S vaccination and SARS-CoV-2 variants. Background on the study: Ad26.COV2.S, an intramuscular injection, was given once or twice 56 days apart.

The treatment: about 20 received Ad26.COV2.S at low or high dose, single or two shots; about 5 received placebo; per-sample allocation not given. Sample collection was performed on day 63 after the first vaccine or placebo injection. Some clones are missing from TCRdb's copy, which holds only in-frame ones; the method was immunoSEQ multiplex PCR. Here the sample spans about 480,000 clones, roughly nine tenths being singletons. Sequencing used peripheral blood, obtained in a trial of Ad26.COV2.S vaccine versus placebo. The receptor was isolated from a person aged 18-65 years who received the Ad26.COV2.S COVID-19 vaccine or a placebo.

CDR3 DNA sequence: TGTGCCAGCAGCAAGACGGCCCCAGGCATCTCTGGGGCCAACGTCCTGACTTTC. It translates to CASSKTAPGISGANVLTF. The chain joins TRBV7-9 to TRBJ2-6; D remains ambiguous. The CDR3 runs 18 residues. The V end lost 5 bases, the J end lost 0 bases, and 17 bases lay between the germline ends. Germline values: CDR1 SEHNR, CDR2 FQNEAQ (reference sequence).